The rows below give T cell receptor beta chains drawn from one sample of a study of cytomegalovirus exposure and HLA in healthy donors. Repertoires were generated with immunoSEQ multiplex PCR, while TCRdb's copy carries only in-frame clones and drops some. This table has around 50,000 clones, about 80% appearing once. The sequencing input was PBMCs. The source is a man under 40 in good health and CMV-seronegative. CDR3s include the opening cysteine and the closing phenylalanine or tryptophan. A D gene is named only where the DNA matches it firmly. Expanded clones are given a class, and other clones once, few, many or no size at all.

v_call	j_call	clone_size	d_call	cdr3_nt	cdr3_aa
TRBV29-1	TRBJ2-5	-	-	TGCAGCGCGACAAGCAGTCACCAAGAGACCCAGTACTTC	CSATSSHQETQYF
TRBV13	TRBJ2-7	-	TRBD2	TGTGCCAGCAGCCGTTGGGAGCGGGAGGACTACGAGCAGTACTTC	CASSRWEREDYEQYF
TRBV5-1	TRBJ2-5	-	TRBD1	TGCGCCAGCAGCTTGGGGTTGGGACAGGACTTGGAGACCCAGTACTTC	CASSLGLGQDLETQYF
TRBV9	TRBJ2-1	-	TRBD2	TGTGCCAGCAGTCATGGGACTAGCGGATACAATGAGCAGTTCTTC	CASSHGTSGYNEQFF
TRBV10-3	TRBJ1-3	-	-	TGTGCCATCAGTCCCCGCTCTGGAAACACCATATATTTT	CAISPRSGNTIYF
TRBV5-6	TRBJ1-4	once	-	TGTGCCAGCAGCTTAGGGGGGGAAGAAAAACTGTTTTTT	CASSLGGEEKLFF
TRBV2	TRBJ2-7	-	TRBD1	TGTGCCAGCAGACGGACAGGGAACACCTACGAGCAGTACTTC	CASRRTGNTYEQYF
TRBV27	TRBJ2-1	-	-	TGTGCCAGCAGTTTCAAGGGGAAGGGATCCTACAATGAGCAGTTCTTC	CASSFKGKGSYNEQFF
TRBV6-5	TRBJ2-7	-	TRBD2	TGTGCCAGCACCGAGGGACTAGCGGGGTACGAGCAGTACTTC	CASTEGLAGYEQYF
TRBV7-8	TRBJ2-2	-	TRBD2	TGTGCCAGCAGCTCGTTCGCGGGAGGGACCGGGGAGCTGTTTTTT	CASSSFAGGTGELFF
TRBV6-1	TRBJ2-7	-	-	TGTGCCAGCAGAGAGGGGGGGTACTACGAGCAGTACTTC	CASREGGYYEQYF
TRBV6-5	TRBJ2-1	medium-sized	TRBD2	TGTGCCAGCAGTCCCGGGACTAGCGGGGGGTTTGAGCAGTTCTTC	CASSPGTSGGFEQFF
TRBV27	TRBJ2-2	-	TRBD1	TGTGCCAGCAGCACCCTCCAGGGGGCGAACACCGGGGAGCTGTTTTTT	CASSTLQGANTGELFF
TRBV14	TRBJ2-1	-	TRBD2	TGTGCCAGCAGCCAAGGACTAGCGGGAGGCTCCTACAATGAGCAGTTCTTC	CASSQGLAGGSYNEQFF
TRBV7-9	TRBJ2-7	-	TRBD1	TGTGCCAGCAGCTCACCTCCGGGACAGATCTACGAGCAGTACTTC	CASSSPPGQIYEQYF
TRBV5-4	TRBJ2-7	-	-	TGTGCCAGCAGCTTACCCCGGACATCGACCTCCTACGAGCAGTACTTC	CASSLPRTSTSYEQYF